These 8 T cell receptor beta chains were sequenced from one sample in a study of control samples from healthy donors and cancer patients. The data were produced by immunoSEQ multiplex PCR, yet TCRdb's version contains in-frame clones alone and is incomplete. The sample yields about 170,000 clones, 91% seen once. Material: blood. These receptors were taken from a woman aged 35 to 49 in good health.

This clone has only one observation. This chain joins TRBV6-5 and TRBJ2-5, with D perhaps TRBD2 (7 bases). The V end was cut by 0 bases, the J end by 0 bases, with 11 bases between. Germline CDR1 is MNHEY and CDR2 is SVGAGI. The CDR3 consists of 16 residues. In DNA form, the CDR3 reads TGTGCCAGCAGTTACTCCACGGGGGGCAACCAAGAGACCCAGTACTTC. The encoded protein is CASSYSTGGNQETQYF.

The V and J genes are TRBV4-1 and TRBJ2-3, with 8 positions matching TRBD2. V lost 4 bases to trimming and J lost 2 bases; unmatched junction nucleotides: 5. Germline lookup yields CDR1 MGHRA and CDR2 YSYEKL. CDR3 size: 15 residues. This CDR3 reads CASSLQAGDTDTQYF. The CDR3 DNA is TGCGCCAGCAGCCTACAAGCGGGAGACACAGATACGCAGTATTTT.

The V and J genes are TRBV12-3 or TRBV12-4 and TRBJ2-7; D possibly corresponds to TRBD1 (5 bases). The CDR3 covers 13 residues. The ends were cut back, 5 bases at V and 5 bases at J, with 13 bases in the middle. The chain's CDR3 is CASSPGFPNEQYF. The CDR3 DNA reads TGTGCCAGCAGTCCAGGGTTCCCCAACGAGCAGTACTTC.

The chain carries TRBV19 and TRBJ1-1; D might be TRBD1 (5 bases). The germline V gene has CDR1 LNHDA and CDR2 SQIVND (reference sequence). The CDR3 length is 15 residues. V shed 3 bases and J shed 1 base, with 12 bases lying between them. This chain's CDR3 is CASSIGGRRNTEAFF. Written as DNA, the CDR3 is TGTGCCAGTAGTATCGGGGGGAGGAGGAACACTGAAGCTTTCTTT.

This clone appeared a single time. The chain recombines TRBV10-3 with TRBJ2-3; perhaps TRBD1 as D (6 bases). This CDR3 has 14 amino acids. V was pared by 7 bases and J by 0 bases, with 11 bases between. CDR1 is ENHRY and CDR2 is SYGVKD in the germline V gene. CDR3 nucleotide sequence: TGTGCCATCACCAAGACAGGTAGCACAGATACGCAGTATTTT. This encodes CAITKTGSTDTQYF.

The V call is TRBV6-2 or TRBV6-3, the J call TRBJ1-6; no reliable D call. V lost 2 bases and J 7 bases, leaving 15 bases between the germline ends. The CDR3 has 16 residues. CDR1 and CDR2 (germline): MNHEY, SVGEGT. CDR3 region: CASSYPPTVLNSPLHF. The CDR3, as DNA: TGTGCCAGCAGTTACCCTCCAACAGTATTGAATTCACCCCTCCACTTT.

The chain uses TRBV7-2 and TRBJ2-2; D is perhaps TRBD2 (6 bases). The CDR3 is made up of 16 amino acids. The germline V gene encodes CDR1 SGHTA and CDR2 FQGNSA. The germline V and J ends were trimmed by 5 bases and 4 bases, with 17 bases remaining between them. The CDR3 is CASSLRTGGATGELFF. CDR3 DNA: TGTGCCAGCAGCCTTCGGACTGGCGGGGCCACCGGGGAGCTGTTTTTT.

V is TRBV11-2 and J is TRBJ2-2; D is uncertain. Germline V gives CDR1 SGHAT, CDR2 FQNNGV. V lost 8 bases and J lost 8, with 9 bases in between. The CDR3 totals 11 residues. The CDR3 DNA sequence: TGTGCCAGCTCCCCCCCTGGGGAGCTGTTTTTT. It translates to CASSPPGELFF.